The entry below gives a single T cell receptor (beta chain) sequence along with its context. Its antigen remains unknown. Its ends do not fully match the called genes, so a read error is possible. This entry belongs to a study of blood T cells in healthy people across ages. Notes on the study in general: In long-lived donors, naive CD4+ cell counts and diversity exceeded those of aged donors.

Combining a sample-barcoded 5' primer with a J-beta primer mix, a second PCR ran for 7 to 11 cycles. TCRdb analysed the 5' RACE reads with MiXCR anew, one entry per CDR3 protein. The profile shows approximately 1.5 million distinct CDR3 sequences, 34% of them singletons. The CDR3 covers 14 residues. The germline V gene has CDR1 SEHNR and CDR2 FQNEAQ (reference sequence). The sequenced sample consisted of blood. This TCR was sampled from a woman aged 25 to 45 in good health. V is TRBV7-9 and J is TRBJ1-6, with 7 bases matching TRBD1. Written as DNA, the CDR3 is TGTGCCAGCAGCTCGGGACAGAGTAATTCACCCCCCCACTTT. This gives the protein CASSSGQSNSPPHF.